This record concerns one TCR beta chain sequence. Its antigen remains unknown. The data derive from a study of cytomegalovirus exposure and HLA in healthy donors. The donors were in the 120-subject validation cohort, distinct from the 666-subject first cohort. The study, taken as a whole, reports: Rare TCR sequences dominated, though some public TCRs recurred in many donors. In vitro work confirmed that a few CMV-associated chains recognize CMV antigens. Among TCR beta chains, those listed as cytomegalovirus-associated numbered under 200.

Germline V CDR1 and CDR2: LNHDA, SQIVND (reference sequence). V trimming: 3 bases; J trimming: 2 bases; junction bases outside the gene matches: 4. There are 14 residues in the CDR3. Some clones are missing from TCRdb's copy, which holds only in-frame ones; the method was immunoSEQ multiplex PCR. The sample contains about 310,000 clones, around 90% of which appear only once. This sequence joins TRBV19 and TRBJ2-7; 7 bases fit TRBD1. The source material was PBMCs. This TCR came from a man under 40 in good health and CMV-seronegative. Written as DNA, the CDR3 is TGTGCCAGTAGTATTGGGGGACAGCCCTACGAGCAGTACTTC. It translates to CASSIGGQPYEQYF.